The source of this T cell receptor (beta chain) is a study of Graves' ophthalmopathy and Graves' hyperthyroidism. The study amplified TCR beta CDR3 regions using RNA transcripts. An opening RT-PCR round employed HTBI primers and preceded a second-round multiplex PCR. TCRdb reprocessed the multiplex PCR reads with MiXCR, giving one entry per CDR3 protein. The sample contains roughly 480,000 distinct CDR3 sequences, roughly an eighth of which appear only once. Ophthalmopathy donors showed moderate-to-severe activity, CAS ≥3, NOSPECS ≥4 and a duration under 3 months. The diagnosis combined clinical symptoms, thyroxine, TRAb, thyroid ultrasound and orbital computed tomography scans. As to this clonotype: Its matching antigen is unknown.

Study observations and caveats: Predictions made by the model for ophthalmopathy progression reached 70% to 71% sensitivity and approximately 72% specificity. The blood repertoire also included most expanded thyroid clonotypes above 0.001 frequency.

Material for sequencing was blood. This clonotype was sampled from a woman in her twenties or thirties with Graves' ophthalmopathy.

CDR3 DNA sequence: TGTGCCCGCTCTCTCCGACAGAAGAACACTGAAGCTTTCTTT. Its protein is CARSLRQKNTEAFF. The rearrangement uses TRBV3-1 and TRBJ1-1, with a tentative D call TRBD1 (5 bases). Trimming pared 11 bases from V and 1 base from J, leaving 17 bases between. This CDR3 has 14 residues. The germline V gene encodes CDR1 LGHDT and CDR2 YNNKEL (reference sequence).